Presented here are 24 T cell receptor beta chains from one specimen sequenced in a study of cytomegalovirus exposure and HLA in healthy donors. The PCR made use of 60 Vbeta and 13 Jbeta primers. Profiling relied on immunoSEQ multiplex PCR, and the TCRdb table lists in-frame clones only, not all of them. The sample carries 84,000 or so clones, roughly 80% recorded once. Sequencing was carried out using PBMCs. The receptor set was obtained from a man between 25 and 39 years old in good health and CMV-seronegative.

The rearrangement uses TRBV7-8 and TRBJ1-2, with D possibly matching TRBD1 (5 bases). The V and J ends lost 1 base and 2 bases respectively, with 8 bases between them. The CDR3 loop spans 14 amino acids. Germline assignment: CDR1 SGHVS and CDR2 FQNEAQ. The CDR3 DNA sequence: TGTGCCAGCAGCTTAGTGGGGGGAAACTATGGCTACACCTTC. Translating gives CASSLVGGNYGYTF. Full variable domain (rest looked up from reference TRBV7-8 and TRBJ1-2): GAGVSQSPRYKVAKRGQDVALRCDPISGHVSLFWYQQALGQGPEFLTYFQNEAQLDKSGLPSDRFFAERPEGSVSTLKIQRTQQEDSAVYLCASSLVGGNYGYTFGSGTRLTVV.

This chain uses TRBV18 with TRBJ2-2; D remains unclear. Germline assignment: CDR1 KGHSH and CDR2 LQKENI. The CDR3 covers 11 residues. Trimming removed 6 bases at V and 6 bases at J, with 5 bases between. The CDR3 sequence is CASSLPGELFF. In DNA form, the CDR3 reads TGTGCCAGCTCTCTCCCCGGGGAGCTGTTTTTT.

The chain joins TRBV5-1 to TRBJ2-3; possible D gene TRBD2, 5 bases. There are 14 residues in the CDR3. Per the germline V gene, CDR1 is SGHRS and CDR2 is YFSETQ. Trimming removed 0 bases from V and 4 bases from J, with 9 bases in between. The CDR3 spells CASSLASGSDTQYF. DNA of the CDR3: TGCGCCAGCAGCTTGGCCTCGGGGTCAGATACGCAGTATTTT.

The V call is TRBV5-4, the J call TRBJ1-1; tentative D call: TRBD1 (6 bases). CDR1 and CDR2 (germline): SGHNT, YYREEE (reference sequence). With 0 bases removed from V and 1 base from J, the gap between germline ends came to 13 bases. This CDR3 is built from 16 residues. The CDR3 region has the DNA TGTGCCAGCAGCTTGGCAGGTTTACAGGGGAACACTGAAGCTTTCTTT. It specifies CASSLAGLQGNTEAFF.

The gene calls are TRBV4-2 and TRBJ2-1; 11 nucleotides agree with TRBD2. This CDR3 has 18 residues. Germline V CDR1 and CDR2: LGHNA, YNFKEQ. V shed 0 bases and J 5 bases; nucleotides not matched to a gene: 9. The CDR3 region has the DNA TGTGCCAGCAGCCAAGAAGGATCAACTAGCGGGGGACACAATGAGCAGTTCTTC. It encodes CASSQEGSTSGGHNEQFF.

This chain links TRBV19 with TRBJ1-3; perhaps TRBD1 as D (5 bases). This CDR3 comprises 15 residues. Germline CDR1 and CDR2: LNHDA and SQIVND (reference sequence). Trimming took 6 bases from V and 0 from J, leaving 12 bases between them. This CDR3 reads CASSRGADSGNTIYF. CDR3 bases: TGTGCCAGTAGCCGCGGGGCTGACTCTGGAAACACCATATATTTT.

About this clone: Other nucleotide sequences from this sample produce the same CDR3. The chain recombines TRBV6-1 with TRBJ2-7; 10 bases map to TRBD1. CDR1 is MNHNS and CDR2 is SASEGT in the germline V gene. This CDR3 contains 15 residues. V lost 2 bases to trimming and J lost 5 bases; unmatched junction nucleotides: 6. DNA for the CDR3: TGTGCCAGCAGTGAAATCCCCGGGACAGGGGACGAGCAGTACTTC. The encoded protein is CASSEIPGTGDEQYF.

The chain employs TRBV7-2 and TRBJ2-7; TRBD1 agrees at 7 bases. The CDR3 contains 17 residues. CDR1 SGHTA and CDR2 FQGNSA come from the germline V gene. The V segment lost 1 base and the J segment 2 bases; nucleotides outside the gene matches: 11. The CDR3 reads CASSLGETGIFTYEQYF. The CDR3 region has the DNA TGTGCCAGCAGCTTAGGCGAGACAGGGATTTTTACCTACGAGCAGTACTTC.

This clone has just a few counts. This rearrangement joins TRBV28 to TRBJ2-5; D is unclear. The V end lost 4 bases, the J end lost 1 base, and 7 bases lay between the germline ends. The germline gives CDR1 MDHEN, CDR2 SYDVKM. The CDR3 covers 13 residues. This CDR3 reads CASSSSSQETQYF. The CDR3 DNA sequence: TGTGCCAGCAGTTCAAGTAGCCAAGAGACCCAGTACTTC.

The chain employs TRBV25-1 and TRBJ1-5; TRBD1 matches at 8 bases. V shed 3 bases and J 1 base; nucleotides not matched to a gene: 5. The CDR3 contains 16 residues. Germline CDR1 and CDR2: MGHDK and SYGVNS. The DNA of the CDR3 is TGTGCCAGCAGTGACGCCAGGGGGCAGAGCAATCAGCCCCAGCATTTT. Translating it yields CASSDARGQSNQPQHF.

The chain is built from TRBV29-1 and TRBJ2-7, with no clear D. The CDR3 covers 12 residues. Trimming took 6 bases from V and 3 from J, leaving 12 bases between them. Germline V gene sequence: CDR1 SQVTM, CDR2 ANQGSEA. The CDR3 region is CSVAKESYEQYF. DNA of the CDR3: TGCAGCGTCGCGAAGGAGAGCTACGAGCAGTACTTC.

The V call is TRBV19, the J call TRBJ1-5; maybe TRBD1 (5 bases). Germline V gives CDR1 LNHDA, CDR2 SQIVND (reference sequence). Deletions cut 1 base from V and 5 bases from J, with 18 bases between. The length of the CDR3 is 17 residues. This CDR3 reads CASSIVPGMGSDQPQHF. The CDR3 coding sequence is TGTGCCAGTAGTATAGTCCCAGGGATGGGTTCGGATCAGCCCCAGCATTTT. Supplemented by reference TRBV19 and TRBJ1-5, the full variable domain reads DGGITQSPKYLFRKEGQNVTLSCEQNLNHDAMYWYRQDPGQGLRLIYYSQIVNDFQKGDIAEGYSVSREKKESFPLTVTSAQKNPTAFYLCASSIVPGMGSDQPQHFGDGTRLSIL.

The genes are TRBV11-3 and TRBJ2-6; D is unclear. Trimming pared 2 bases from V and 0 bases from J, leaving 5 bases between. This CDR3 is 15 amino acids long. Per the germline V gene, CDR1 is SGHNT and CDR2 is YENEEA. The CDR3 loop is CASSLQSSGANVLTF. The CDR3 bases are TGTGCCAGCAGCTTACAGTCCTCTGGGGCCAACGTCCTGACTTTC.

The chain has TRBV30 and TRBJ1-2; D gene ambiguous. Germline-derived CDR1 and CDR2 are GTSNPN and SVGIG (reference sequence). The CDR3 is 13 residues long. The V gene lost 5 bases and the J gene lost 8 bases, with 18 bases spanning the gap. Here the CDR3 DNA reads TGTGCCTGGCAATTTCTGGGCTCGATCGGCTACACCTTC. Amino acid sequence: CAWQFLGSIGYTF.

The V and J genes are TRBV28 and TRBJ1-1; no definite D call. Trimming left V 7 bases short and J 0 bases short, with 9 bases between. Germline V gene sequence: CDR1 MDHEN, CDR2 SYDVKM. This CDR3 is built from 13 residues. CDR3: CASTYPLNTEAFF. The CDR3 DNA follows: TGTGCCAGCACTTATCCTTTGAACACTGAAGCTTTCTTT.

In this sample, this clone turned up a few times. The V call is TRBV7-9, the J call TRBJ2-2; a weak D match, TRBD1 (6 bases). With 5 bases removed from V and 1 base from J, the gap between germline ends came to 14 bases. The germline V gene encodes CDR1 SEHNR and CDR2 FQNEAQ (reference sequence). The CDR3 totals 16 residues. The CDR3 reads CASSLGPGENTGELFF. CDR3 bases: TGTGCCAGCAGCCTGGGTCCAGGGGAGAACACCGGGGAGCTGTTTTTT.

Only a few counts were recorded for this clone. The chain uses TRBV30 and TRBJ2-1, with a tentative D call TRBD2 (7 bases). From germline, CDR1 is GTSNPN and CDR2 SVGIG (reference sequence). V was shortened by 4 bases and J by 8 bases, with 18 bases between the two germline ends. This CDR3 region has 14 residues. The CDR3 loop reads CAWTRGGVVDEQFF. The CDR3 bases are TGTGCCTGGACAAGAGGGGGGGTTGTGGATGAGCAGTTCTTC.

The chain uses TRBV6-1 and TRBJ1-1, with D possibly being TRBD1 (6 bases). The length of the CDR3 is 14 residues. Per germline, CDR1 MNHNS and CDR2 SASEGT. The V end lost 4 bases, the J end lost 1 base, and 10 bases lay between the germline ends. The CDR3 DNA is TGTGCCAGCAGTGGATGGACAGAGAACACTGAAGCTTTCTTT. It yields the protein CASSGWTENTEAFF.

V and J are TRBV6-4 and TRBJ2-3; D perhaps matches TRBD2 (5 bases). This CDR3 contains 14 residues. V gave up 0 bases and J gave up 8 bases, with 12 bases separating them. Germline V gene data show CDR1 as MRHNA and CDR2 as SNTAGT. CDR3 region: CASSDSGRRGTQYF. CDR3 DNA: TGTGCCAGCAGTGACTCAGGACGACGGGGTACGCAGTATTTT.

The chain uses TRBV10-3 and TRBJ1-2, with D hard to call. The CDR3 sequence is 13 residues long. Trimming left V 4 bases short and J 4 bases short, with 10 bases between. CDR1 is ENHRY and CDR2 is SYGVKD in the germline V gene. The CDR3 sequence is CAISVRSSYGYTF. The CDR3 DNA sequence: TGTGCCATCAGTGTTCGGTCTTCCTATGGCTACACCTTC.

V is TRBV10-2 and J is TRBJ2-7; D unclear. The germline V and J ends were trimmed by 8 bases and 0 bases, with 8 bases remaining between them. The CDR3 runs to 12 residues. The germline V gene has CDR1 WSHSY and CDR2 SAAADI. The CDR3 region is CASSEVSYEQYF. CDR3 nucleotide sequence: TGCGCCAGCTCAGAAGTCTCCTACGAGCAGTACTTC.

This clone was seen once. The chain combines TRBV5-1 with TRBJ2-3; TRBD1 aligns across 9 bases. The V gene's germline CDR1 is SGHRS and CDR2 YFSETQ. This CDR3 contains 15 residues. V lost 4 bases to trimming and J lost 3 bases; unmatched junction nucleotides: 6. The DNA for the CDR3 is TGCGCCAGCAGCAAAGGGGACAGGGAGACAGATACGCAGTATTTT. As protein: CASSKGDRETDTQYF.

The DNA for the CDR3 is TGTGCCAGCAGTCCGCGGGACCCAAGAAATCGCCCCGATCAGCCCCAGCATTTT. This sequence encodes CASSPRDPRNRPDQPQHF. The V and J genes are TRBV28 and TRBJ1-5; a possible D gene is TRBD1 (5 bases). V shed 5 bases and J shed 5 bases, with 25 bases lying between them. Germline V gene sequence: CDR1 MDHEN, CDR2 SYDVKM. CDR3 size: 18 residues.

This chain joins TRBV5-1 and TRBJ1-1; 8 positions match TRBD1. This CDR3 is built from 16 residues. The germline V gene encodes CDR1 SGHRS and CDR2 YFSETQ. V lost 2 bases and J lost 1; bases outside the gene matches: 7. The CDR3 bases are TGCGCCAGCAGCTTTTCGCCTCAGGGGGCGAACACTGAAGCTTTCTTT. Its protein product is CASSFSPQGANTEAFF.